These 27 T cell receptor beta chains were all obtained from the same sample, sequenced in a study of radiotherapy plus CTLA-4 blockade in lung cancer (dated by TCRdb to the late 2010s). Library construction relied on the immunoSEQ multiplex PCR assay. TCRdb holds this immuneACCESS table with in-frame rearrangements only. Some clones are missing; in checked studies, unresolved V genes explain under half, and the rest has no known cause. This sample gives over 45,000 clones in total; approximately 79% of them show up just once. The ten largest clones represent over 15% of the sample. Material: peripheral blood, obtained from a patient treated with radiotherapy plus ipilimumab. These receptors were collected from a human donor with non-small cell lung cancer who had a complete response to radiotherapy plus ipilimumab.

Worth noting for this clone: Other DNA variants within this sample encode the same CDR3. The J gene is TRBJ2-4, the V gene TRBV4-1; weak D call: TRBD2 (6 bases). From germline, CDR1 is MGHRA and CDR2 YSYEKL. V was clipped by 5 bases and J by 0 bases, with 23 bases between them. The CDR3 extends over 19 amino acids. The CDR3 DNA reads as TGCGCCAGCAGCACCAGAAGGGAGGATGGACACCTAGCCAAAAACATTCAGTACTTC. It encodes CASSTRREDGHLAKNIQYF.

The V call is TRBV7-2, the J call TRBJ2-4, with TRBD1 matching over 7 bases. Germline V gene sequence: CDR1 SGHTA, CDR2 FQGNSA. This CDR3 comprises 13 residues. Trimming took 7 bases from V and 4 from J; bases not matched to a gene: 4. The CDR3, as DNA: TGTGCCAGCACAGAGGGACAGAAAAACATTCAGTACTTC. Its protein is CASTEGQKNIQYF.

V is TRBV11-3 and J is TRBJ1-2, with 7 positions matching TRBD1. Trimming at V came to 5 bases and at J to 3 bases, leaving 6 bases not matched to a gene. The CDR3 consists of 14 residues. Per the germline V gene, CDR1 is SGHNT and CDR2 is YENEEA. The CDR3 coding sequence is TGTGCCAGCAGCACACAGGGGTGGGACTATGGCTACACCTTC. Amino acids: CASSTQGWDYGYTF.

J is TRBJ1-1 and V is TRBV9; D is undetermined. V gave up 3 bases and J gave up 4 bases, with 13 bases separating them. The CDR3 consists of 14 residues. The V gene's germline CDR1 is SGDLS and CDR2 YYNGEE. The CDR3 nucleotides read TGTGCCAGCAGCGCCCTTCGAGCGAGCACTGAAGCTTTCTTT. Its translation is CASSALRASTEAFF.

This chain joins TRBV4-1 and TRBJ1-1, with D maybe TRBD1 (5 bases). Germline V gene lookup returns CDR1 MGHRA and CDR2 YSYEKL. This CDR3 region has 14 residues. V lost 1 base and J lost 5, with 11 bases in between. The CDR3 coding sequence is TGCGCCAGCAGCCAAGTGGGGCGGAAAACTGAAGCTTTCTTT. It is translated as CASSQVGRKTEAFF.

The chain joins TRBV4-3 to TRBJ2-1; 7 positions match TRBD2. This CDR3 has 16 amino acids. From germline, CDR1 is LGHNA and CDR2 YSLEER. Trimming at V came to 1 base and at J to 8 bases, leaving 11 bases not matched to a gene. The CDR3, as DNA: TGCGCCAGCAGCCAAGGATTCGCTAGCGGTGGGGATGAGCAGTTCTTC. Protein: CASSQGFASGGDEQFF.

This clone was seen only once. V usage is TRBV10-1 and J usage is TRBJ2-3, with 9 bases lining up with TRBD2. J was trimmed by 0 bases and V by 0 bases; bases with no gene match: 4. This CDR3 spans 17 amino acids. Germline CDR1 and CDR2: WNHNN and SYGVQD (reference sequence). The CDR3, as DNA: TGCGCCAGCAGTGAGTCGGCGGGGGGGTCTAGCACAGATACGCAGTATTTT. The encoded protein is CASSESAGGSSTDTQYF.

The chain carries TRBV5-4 and TRBJ1-2; 7 bases agree with TRBD1. This CDR3 is 13 amino acids long. Trimming at V came to 10 bases and at J to 13 bases, leaving 19 bases not matched to a gene. Germline V lookup: CDR1 SGHNT, CDR2 YYREEE (reference sequence). The CDR3 DNA reads TGTGCCTGGGACGCGACAGGGAGACTTTTCTCCACCTTC. Residues: CAWDATGRLFSTF. The entire variable domain, with the rest obtained from reference TRBV5-4 and TRBJ1-2, is as follows: ETGVTQSPTHLIKTRGQQVTLRCSSQSGHNTVSWYQQALGQGPQFIFQYYREEENGRGNFPPRFSGLQFPNYSSELNVNALELDDSALYLCAWDATGRLFSTFGSGTRLTVV.

This clone was detected only once. V is TRBV2 and J is TRBJ1-2; 8 bases fit TRBD1. The CDR3 consists of 19 residues. The ends lost 4 bases at V and 0 bases at J; junction bases unmatched: 16. Germline values: CDR1 SNHLY, CDR2 FYNNEI. The CDR3 sequence: CASSAKVGQDRTSNYGYTF. CDR3 sequence (DNA): TGTGCCAGCAGTGCGAAGGTGGGACAGGACCGTACCTCTAACTATGGCTACACCTTC.

This sequence joins TRBV7-9 and TRBJ2-3, with 10 bases that match TRBD2. This CDR3 has 15 amino acids. Trimming cost V 5 bases and J 0 bases; bases outside gene matches: 2. Germline lookup yields CDR1 SEHNR and CDR2 FQNEAQ (reference sequence). The CDR3 here is CASSKTSGSTDTQYF. The CDR3 DNA reads as TGTGCCAGCAGCAAGACTAGCGGGAGCACAGATACGCAGTATTTT.

This sequence joins TRBV15 and TRBJ1-1; D may be TRBD1 (6 bases). The CDR3 loop spans 16 amino acids. CDR1 LNHNV and CDR2 YYDKDF come from the germline V gene (reference sequence). Trimming cost V 3 bases and J 4 bases, with 18 bases left between them. The CDR3 loop is CATSSRGGAWGTEAFF. The CDR3 DNA is TGTGCCACCAGCAGCCGGGGGGGGGCTTGGGGCACTGAAGCTTTCTTT. Variable domain in full (rest from reference TRBV15 and TRBJ1-1): DAMVIQNPRYQVTQFGKPVTLSCSQTLNHNVMYWYQQKSSQAPKLLFHYYDKDFNNEADTPDNFQSRRPNTSFCFLDIRSPGLGDTAMYLCATSSRGGAWGTEAFFGQGTRLTVV.

This sequence joins TRBV29-1 and TRBJ1-1, with 8 bases fitting TRBD1. The CDR3 has 12 residues. Germline trimming cut 7 bases from V and 1 base from J; bases unmatched to any gene: 2. Per the germline V gene, CDR1 is SQVTM and CDR2 is ANQGSEA. The CDR3 DNA reads as TGCAGCGCTGACAGGGGGAACACTGAAGCTTTCTTT. Translation gives CSADRGNTEAFF.

The chain links TRBV5-8 to TRBJ1-5, with D possibly matching TRBD1 (6 bases). The germline CDR1 and CDR2 sequences are SGHTS and YDEGEE. Trimming shortened V by 7 bases and J by 0 bases, and 20 bases separated the two germline ends. This CDR3 has 17 residues. The CDR3 here is CASGGEGQPYSNQPQHF. In nucleotides, the CDR3 is TGTGCCAGCGGGGGGGAAGGACAGCCATATAGCAATCAGCCCCAGCATTTT. The full variable domain, completed using reference TRBV5-8 and TRBJ1-5, is EAGVTQSPTHLIKTRGQQATLRCSPISGHTSVYWYQQALGLGLQFLLWYDEGEERNRGNFPPRFSGRQFPNYSSELNVNALELEDSALYLCASGGEGQPYSNQPQHFGDGTRLSIL.

The gene calls are TRBV19 and TRBJ1-3; 10 positions match TRBD1. CDR3 size: 13 residues. Germline CDR1 LNHDA, CDR2 SQIVND (reference sequence). V shed 9 bases, J shed 3 bases, and the junction held 2 bases outside the gene matches. This CDR3 is CASRDRGGNTIYF. The DNA for the CDR3 is TGTGCCAGCAGGGACAGGGGTGGAAACACCATATATTTT.

This clone has just a few counts. The chain links TRBV10-3 to TRBJ1-2; TRBD1 aligns across 7 bases. The ends lost 6 bases at V and 0 bases at J; junction bases unmatched: 13. The CDR3 is made up of 17 amino acids. Germline CDR1 ENHRY, CDR2 SYGVKD. This CDR3 reads CAISVGQPTGSNYGYTF. Here the CDR3 DNA reads TGTGCCATCAGCGTAGGGCAACCGACAGGGTCTAACTATGGCTACACCTTC.

The CDR3 DNA reads TGTGCCAGCAGCTTAACGGACAGGACCTATAGCAATCAGCCCCAGCATTTT. This gives the protein CASSLTDRTYSNQPQHF. The gene calls are TRBV7-2 and TRBJ1-5, with 7 bases that match TRBD1. J lost 0 bases, V lost 2 bases, and 7 bases had no gene match. The CDR3 runs 17 residues. Germline V gene lookup returns CDR1 SGHTA and CDR2 FQGNSA.

The chain links TRBV30 to TRBJ1-6; no definite D call. The CDR3 consists of 17 residues. Germline values: CDR1 GTSNPN, CDR2 SVGIG (reference sequence). V was clipped by 2 bases and J by 0 bases, with 14 bases between them. CDR3: CAWSPTGRSSYNSPLHF. The CDR3 DNA reads TGTGCCTGGAGTCCCACCGGGAGGAGCTCCTATAATTCACCCCTCCACTTT. The whole variable domain, remainder taken from reference TRBV30 and TRBJ1-6, is SQTIHQWPATLVQPVGSPLSLECTVEGTSNPNLYWYRQAAGRGLQLLFYSVGIGQISSEVPQNLSASRPQDRQFILSSKKLLLSDSGFYLCAWSPTGRSSYNSPLHFGNGTRLTVT.

CDR3 residues: CASSRQGWTDTEAFF. DNA for the CDR3: TGTGCCAGCAGTCGACAGGGCTGGACTGACACTGAAGCTTTCTTT. The chain links TRBV6-5 to TRBJ1-1, with 7 bases that match TRBD1. J gave up 3 bases and V 5 bases, and 9 bases lay outside the gene matches. The CDR3 length is 15 residues. Germline V gene lookup returns CDR1 MNHEY and CDR2 SVGAGI.

The chain combines TRBV25-1 with TRBJ2-5, with 8 bases lining up with TRBD1. CDR3 length: 18 residues. The junction had 18 bases not matched to a gene; V was cut back by 4 bases and J by 5 bases. Germline V gene sequence: CDR1 MGHDK, CDR2 SYGVNS. CDR3 in amino acids: CASSGDPPGQVWVETQYF. The CDR3 DNA is TGTGCCAGCAGTGGAGATCCCCCGGGACAGGTTTGGGTGGAGACCCAGTACTTC.

This chain connects TRBV5-4 to TRBJ1-1; TRBD1 agrees at 7 bases. The trim removed 0 bases at V and 0 bases at J, leaving 2 bases unmatched. The length of the CDR3 is 15 residues. Looked up from germline, CDR1 is SGHNT and CDR2 is YYREEE (reference sequence). DNA for the CDR3: TGTGCCAGCAGCTTGGCACAGGGGATGAACACTGAAGCTTTCTTT. Translating gives CASSLAQGMNTEAFF.

The chain joins TRBV25-1 to TRBJ2-1, with TRBD2 as a possible D gene (5 bases). Trimming removed 3 bases at V and 0 bases at J, with 12 bases between. The CDR3 totals 16 residues. CDR1 and CDR2 (germline): MGHDK, SYGVNS. CDR3 sequence (DNA): TGTGCCAGCAGTGACAGCGGTGCCAGCTCCTACAATGAGCAGTTCTTC. Protein product: CASSDSGASSYNEQFF. Full variable domain (outside the CDR3, taken from reference TRBV25-1 and TRBJ2-1): EADIYQTPRYLVIGTGKKITLECSQTMGHDKMYWYQQDPGMELHLIHYSYGVNSTEKGDLSSESTVSRIRTEHFPLTLESARPSHTSQYLCASSDSGASSYNEQFFGPGTRLTVL.

The J gene is TRBJ2-3, the V gene TRBV19; TRBD2 is a possible D gene (6 bases). The germline V gene has CDR1 LNHDA and CDR2 SQIVND (reference sequence). V shed 5 bases and J shed 2 bases, with 8 bases lying between them. The CDR3 has 13 amino acids. The CDR3 bases are TGTGCCAGTAGTCCGGGAGACACAGATACGCAGTATTTT. Translating it yields CASSPGDTDTQYF.

The chain employs TRBV2 and TRBJ2-7; tentative D call: TRBD1 (5 bases). Per the germline V gene, CDR1 is SNHLY and CDR2 is FYNNEI. CDR3 length equals 15 residues. With 6 bases removed from V and 1 base from J, the gap between germline ends came to 16 bases. The CDR3 loop reads CASRRGSVGSYEQYV. For the CDR3, the DNA is TGTGCCAGCAGAAGGGGCTCGGTGGGGTCCTACGAGCAGTACGTC.

As regards this clone: The germline gene is not matched at one end of the junction; a read error may be the cause. V is TRBV7-7 and J is TRBJ2-1, with 8 bases aligning to TRBD1. Germline V gene lookup returns CDR1 SSHAT and CDR2 FNYEAQ (reference sequence). The CDR3 loop spans 16 amino acids. CDR3 nucleotides: TGTGCTAGCAGCTTAGAATGGGGACAGGCCTACAATGAGCAGTTCTTC. Translated: CASSLEWGQAYNEQFF.

In its sample, this clone was seen a few times. This rearrangement joins TRBV2 to TRBJ1-6, with 8 bases lining up with TRBD1. Trimming removed 3 bases from V and 8 bases from J; junction bases left unmatched: 0. Germline lookup yields CDR1 SNHLY and CDR2 FYNNEI. CDR3 length: 13 amino acids. The CDR3 here is CASSETGDSPLHF. As DNA, the CDR3 is TGTGCCAGCAGTGAGACAGGGGATTCACCCCTCCACTTT.

This chain connects TRBV10-3 to TRBJ2-6; 11 nucleotides agree with TRBD1. V lost 3 bases to trimming and J lost 2 bases; unmatched junction nucleotides: 3. Looked up from germline, CDR1 is ENHRY and CDR2 is SYGVKD. The CDR3 sequence is 17 residues long. Written as DNA, the CDR3 is TGTGCCATCAGTGACGGGGGACAGGGGGCTGGGGCCAACGTCCTGACTTTC. This gives the protein CAISDGGQGAGANVLTF.

The V and J genes are TRBV7-2 and TRBJ1-5, with a weak D call TRBD1 (6 bases). Trimming removed 1 base from V and 9 bases from J, with 13 bases in between. This CDR3 is built from 14 residues. CDR1 is SGHTA, CDR2 FQGNSA, per germline. DNA of the CDR3: TGTGCCAGCAGCTTAGTCCCGGGAGGGGGGCCCCAGCATTTT. It encodes CASSLVPGGGPQHF.